One and the same sample provided the 20 T cell receptor beta chains below, sequenced in a study of blood T cell repertoires in COVID-19. The method was immunoSEQ multiplex PCR; TCRdb's version includes in-frame clones alone and lacks a portion of them. The data show 120,000 or so clones, roughly 82% seen once. Sequenced input: peripheral blood. These receptors all come from a woman aged 55-70 years with acute or convalescent COVID-19.

The J gene is TRBJ1-3, the V gene TRBV5-1; D perhaps matches TRBD1 (6 bases). Germline V gene lookup returns CDR1 SGHRS and CDR2 YFSETQ. This CDR3 has 15 residues. The V gene lost 1 base and the J gene lost 0 bases, with 8 bases spanning the gap. CDR3 bases: TGCGCCAGCAGCTTGATGGACAGCTCTGGAAACACCATATATTTT. It translates to CASSLMDSSGNTIYF.

V gene TRBV11-3 combines with J gene TRBJ2-7; D possibly corresponds to TRBD1 (5 bases). The CDR3 is made up of 13 amino acids. V was trimmed by 4 bases and J by 6 bases, leaving 13 bases between them. Germline V gene lookup returns CDR1 SGHNT and CDR2 YENEEA. The CDR3 sequence is CASSSWQGGEQYF. As DNA, the CDR3 is TGTGCCAGCAGCTCCTGGCAGGGTGGCGAGCAGTACTTC.

The CDR3 sequence is CACGGGGNYGYTF. CDR3 nucleotides: TGTGCCTGCGGGGGTGGGGGAAACTATGGCTACACCTTC. This chain links TRBV7-9 with TRBJ1-2; D may be TRBD1 (5 bases). This CDR3 spans 13 amino acids. CDR1 is SEHNR, CDR2 FQNEAQ, per germline (reference sequence). V lost 11 bases, J lost 2 bases, and 15 bases lay in between.

This chain links TRBV14 with TRBJ2-7; tentatively, D is TRBD2 (5 bases). This CDR3 is 16 amino acids long. The V gene's germline CDR1 is SGHDN and CDR2 FVKESK. The V and J ends lost 3 bases and 2 bases respectively, with 17 bases between them. CDR3 region: CASSHTLGVAPYEQYF. The CDR3 DNA is TGTGCCAGCAGCCACACCCTCGGGGTGGCCCCCTACGAGCAGTACTTC.

V usage is TRBV7-9 and J usage is TRBJ2-1; tentative D call: TRBD2 (5 bases). This CDR3 is built from 15 residues. CDR1 and CDR2 (germline): SEHNR, FQNEAQ (reference sequence). V gave up 7 bases and J gave up 0 bases, with 13 bases separating them. In nucleotides, the CDR3 is TGTGCCAGCACGCCGGGGAGATTCTCCTACAATGAGCAGTTCTTC. It codes for CASTPGRFSYNEQFF.

This chain links TRBV9 with TRBJ2-2; no clear D. V was pared by 1 base and J by 0 bases, with 7 bases between. This CDR3 spans 15 amino acids. CDR1 and CDR2 (germline): SGDLS, YYNGEE. CDR3 nucleotides: TGTGCCAGCAGCGTAACCAGATCGAACACCGGGGAGCTGTTTTTT. Protein sequence: CASSVTRSNTGELFF.

This chain connects TRBV27 to TRBJ2-2; a possible D gene is TRBD1 (6 bases). The CDR3 has 15 amino acids. The germline gives CDR1 MNHEY, CDR2 SMNVEV (reference sequence). Trimming stripped 2 bases from V and 4 bases from J, with 11 bases between. Written as DNA, the CDR3 is TGTGCCAGCAGTTTAGGATTACAGGGCACCGGGGAGCTGTTTTTT. It specifies CASSLGLQGTGELFF.

This clone was seen only once. The V gene is TRBV6-2 or TRBV6-3, the J gene TRBJ2-1; 9 bases are a match to TRBD1. Trimming took 2 bases from V and 16 from J; bases not matched to a gene: 9. The length of the CDR3 is 13 residues. Germline CDR1 is MNHEY and CDR2 is SVGEGT. CDR3 nucleotide sequence: TGTGCCAGCAGTTACCCGGGACAGGGCGAACAATTCTTC. This sequence encodes CASSYPGQGEQFF.

To note about this clone: Germline and junction disagree at one end, which may indicate a read error. The rearrangement links TRBV2 to TRBJ1-2; the match to TRBD1 covers 7 bases. CDR1 and CDR2 from the germline V gene are SNHLY and FYNNEI. CDR3 size: 10 residues. CDR3 amino acids: CASRGDSPAF. In DNA form, the CDR3 reads TGTGCCAGCAGGGGGGACAGTCCGGCCTTC.

In this sample, this clone turned up a few times. The chain recombines TRBV4-2 with TRBJ1-3; maybe TRBD1 (5 bases). Trimming shortened V by 4 bases and J by 6 bases, and 10 bases separated the two germline ends. Germline loops: CDR1 LGHNA, CDR2 YNFKEQ. The CDR3 consists of 13 residues. CDR3 nucleotide sequence: TGTGCCAGCAGCCCGGGGGGGAAAAACACCATATATTTT. Translating it yields CASSPGGKNTIYF.

This clone has just one count. This chain uses TRBV7-2 with TRBJ1-3; tentative D call: TRBD1 (6 bases). Germline CDR1 SGHTA, CDR2 FQGNSA. The CDR3 spans 15 residues. V was cut by 3 bases and J by 5 bases, with 14 bases left in between. For the CDR3, the DNA is TGTGCCAGCAGCTTGGCCCCCGGACAGAGAAACACCATATATTTT. This codes for CASSLAPGQRNTIYF.

The V and J genes are TRBV19 and TRBJ1-4; D is unresolved. This CDR3 contains 15 residues. Germline values: CDR1 LNHDA, CDR2 SQIVND (reference sequence). Trimming shortened V by 3 bases and J by 0 bases, and 8 bases separated the two germline ends. The CDR3, as DNA: TGTGCCAGTAGTATTCTAGACGCAACTAATGAAAAACTGTTTTTT. Protein: CASSILDATNEKLFF. Full variable domain (remainder filled in from reference TRBV19 and TRBJ1-4): DGGITQSPKYLFRKEGQNVTLSCEQNLNHDAMYWYRQDPGQGLRLIYYSQIVNDFQKGDIAEGYSVSREKKESFPLTVTSAQKNPTAFYLCASSILDATNEKLFFGSGTQLSVL.

The J gene is TRBJ2-7, the V gene TRBV7-2; D gene uncertain. The V gene's germline CDR1 is SGHTA and CDR2 FQGNSA. The CDR3 consists of 13 residues. The V end was cut by 0 bases, the J end by 1 base, with 4 bases between. CDR3 coding DNA: TGTGCCAGCAGCTTAGCCCTATCCTACGAGCAGTACTTC. This gives the protein CASSLALSYEQYF.

This clone was detected only once. The chain has TRBV7-9 and TRBJ1-5; D remains unclear. Between the trimmed V and J ends, which lost 5 bases and 1 base, there was a span of 6 bases. From germline, CDR1 is SEHNR and CDR2 FQNEAQ (reference sequence). CDR3 size: 13 residues. CDR3 in amino acids: CASSRESNQPQHF. In nucleotides, the CDR3 is TGTGCCAGCAGCCGGGAGAGCAATCAGCCCCAGCATTTT.

This chain links TRBV19 with TRBJ2-1; TRBD2 is a possible D gene (5 bases). Trimming left V 6 bases short and J 5 bases short, with 11 bases between. CDR1 and CDR2 from the germline V gene are LNHDA and SQIVND (reference sequence). The length of the CDR3 is 13 residues. DNA of the CDR3: TGTGCCAGTAGGAAAACTAGACACAATGAGCAGTTCTTC. The encoded protein is CASRKTRHNEQFF.

The chain employs TRBV7-2 and TRBJ2-5; no reliable D call. With 1 base removed from V and 1 base from J, the gap between germline ends came to 7 bases. The CDR3 has 14 amino acids. The germline CDR1 and CDR2 sequences are SGHTA and FQGNSA. CDR3: CASSLVSGQETQYF. The DNA of the CDR3 is TGTGCCAGCAGCTTAGTCTCAGGCCAAGAGACCCAGTACTTC.

On this clone: Just one base apart from a much larger clone, this may be a read error. Other DNA variants within this sample encode the same CDR3. The gene calls are TRBV7-9 and TRBJ1-3, with D unclear. V lost 5 bases, J lost 0 bases, and 8 bases lay in between. Per the germline V gene, CDR1 is SEHNR and CDR2 is FQNEAQ (reference sequence). The CDR3 has 14 amino acids. CDR3 bases: TGTGCCAGCAGCCCCGACATCTCTGGAAACACCATATATTTT. Protein: CASSPDISGNTIYF.

The gene calls are TRBV5-6 and TRBJ1-4; 8 bases are a match to TRBD1. The ends lost 5 bases at V and 3 bases at J; junction bases unmatched: 12. CDR1 SGHDT and CDR2 YYEEEE come from the germline V gene. The CDR3 runs to 17 residues. The CDR3 DNA sequence: TGTGCCAGCAGTTACGGACAGGGCACGGCGGCTAATGAAAAACTGTTTTTT. Its translation is CASSYGQGTAANEKLFF.

The chain uses TRBV12-3 or TRBV12-4 and TRBJ2-7; D is unclear. V was pared by 5 bases and J by 6 bases, with 8 bases between. The CDR3 loop spans 11 amino acids. The CDR3 coding sequence is TGTGCCAGCAGTGTTAGTCGCGAGCAGTACTTC. Residues: CASSVSREQYF.

CDR3 in amino acids: CASSPTGSYSPLHF. The CDR3 DNA reads TGTGCCAGCAGTCCTACAGGGTCCTATTCACCCCTCCACTTT. This rearrangement joins TRBV28 to TRBJ1-6, with D possibly being TRBD1 (6 bases). CDR1 is MDHEN and CDR2 is SYDVKM in the germline V gene. The CDR3 contains 14 residues. The V end lost 5 bases, the J end lost 8 bases, and 13 bases lay between the germline ends.